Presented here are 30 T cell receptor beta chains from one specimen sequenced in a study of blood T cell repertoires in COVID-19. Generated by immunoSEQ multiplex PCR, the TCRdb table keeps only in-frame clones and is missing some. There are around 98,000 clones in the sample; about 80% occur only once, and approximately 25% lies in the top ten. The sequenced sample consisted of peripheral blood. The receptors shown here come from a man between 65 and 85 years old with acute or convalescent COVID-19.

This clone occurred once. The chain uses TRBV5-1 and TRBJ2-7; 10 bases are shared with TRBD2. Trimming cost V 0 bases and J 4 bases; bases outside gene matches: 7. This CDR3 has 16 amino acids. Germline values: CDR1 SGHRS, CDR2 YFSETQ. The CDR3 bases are TGCGCCAGCAGCTTGGCCCGGGCTAGCGGGAGTTACGAGCAGTACTTC. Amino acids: CASSLARASGSYEQYF.

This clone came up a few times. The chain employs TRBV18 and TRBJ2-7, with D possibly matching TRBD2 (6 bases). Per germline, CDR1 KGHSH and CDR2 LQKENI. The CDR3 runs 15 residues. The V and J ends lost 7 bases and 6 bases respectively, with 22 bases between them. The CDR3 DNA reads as TGTGCCAGCTTGCCGATAGGAGGGCCCCGCGGCGAGCAGTACTTC. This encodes CASLPIGGPRGEQYF.

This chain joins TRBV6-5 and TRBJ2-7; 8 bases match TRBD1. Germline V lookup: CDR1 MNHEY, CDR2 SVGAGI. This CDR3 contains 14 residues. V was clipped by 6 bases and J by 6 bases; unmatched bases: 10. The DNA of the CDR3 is TGTGCCAGCAGAGATCAGGGGGCCGTCTTCGAGCAGTACTTC. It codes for CASRDQGAVFEQYF.

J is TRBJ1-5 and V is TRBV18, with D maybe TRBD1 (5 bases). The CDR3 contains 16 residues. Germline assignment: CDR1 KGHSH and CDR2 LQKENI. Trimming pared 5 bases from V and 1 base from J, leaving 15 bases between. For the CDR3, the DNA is TGTGCCAGCTCATTCGGGGGAACGGCGAGCAATCAGCCCCAGCATTTT. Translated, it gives CASSFGGTASNQPQHF.

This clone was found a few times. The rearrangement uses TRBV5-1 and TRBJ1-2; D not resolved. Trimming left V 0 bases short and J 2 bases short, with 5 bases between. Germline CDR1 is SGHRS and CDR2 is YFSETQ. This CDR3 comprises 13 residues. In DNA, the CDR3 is TGCGCCAGCAGCTTGGCAGTAAACTATGGCTACACCTTC. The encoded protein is CASSLAVNYGYTF.

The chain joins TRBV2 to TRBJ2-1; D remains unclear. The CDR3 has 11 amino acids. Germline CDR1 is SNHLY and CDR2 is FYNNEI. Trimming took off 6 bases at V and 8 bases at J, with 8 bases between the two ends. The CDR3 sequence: CASSTFDEQFF. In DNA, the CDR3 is TGTGCCAGCAGCACTTTTGATGAGCAGTTCTTC.

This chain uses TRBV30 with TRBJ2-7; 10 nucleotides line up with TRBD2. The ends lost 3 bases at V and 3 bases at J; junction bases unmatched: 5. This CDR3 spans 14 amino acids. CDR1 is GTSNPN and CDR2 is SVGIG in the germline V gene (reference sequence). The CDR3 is CAWSGTSAYYEQYF. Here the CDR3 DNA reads TGTGCCTGGAGCGGGACTAGCGCTTACTACGAGCAGTACTTC.

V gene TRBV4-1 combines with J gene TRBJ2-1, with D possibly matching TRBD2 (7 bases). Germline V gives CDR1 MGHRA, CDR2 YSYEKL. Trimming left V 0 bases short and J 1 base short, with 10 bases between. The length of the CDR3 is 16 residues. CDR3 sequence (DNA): TGCGCCAGCAGCCAAGAAGGGGGGGCGTCCTACAATGAGCAGTTCTTC. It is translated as CASSQEGGASYNEQFF.

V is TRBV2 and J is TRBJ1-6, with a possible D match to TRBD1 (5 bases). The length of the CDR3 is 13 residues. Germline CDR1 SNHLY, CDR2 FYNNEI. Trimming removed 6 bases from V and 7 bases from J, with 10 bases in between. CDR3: CASRRGENSPLHF. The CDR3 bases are TGTGCCAGCAGGCGGGGGGAAAATTCACCCCTCCACTTT.

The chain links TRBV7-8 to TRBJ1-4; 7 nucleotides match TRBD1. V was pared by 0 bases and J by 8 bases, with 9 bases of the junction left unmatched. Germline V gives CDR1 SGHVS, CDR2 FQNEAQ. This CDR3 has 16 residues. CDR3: CASSLAPRQGVEKLFF. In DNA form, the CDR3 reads TGTGCCAGCAGCTTAGCTCCCCGGCAGGGGGTGGAAAAACTGTTTTTT.

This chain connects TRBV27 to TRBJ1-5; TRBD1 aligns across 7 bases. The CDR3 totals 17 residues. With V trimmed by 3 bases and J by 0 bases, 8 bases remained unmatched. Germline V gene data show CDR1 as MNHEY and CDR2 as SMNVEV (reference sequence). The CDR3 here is CASSFRKDRSSNQPQHF. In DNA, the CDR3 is TGTGCCAGCAGTTTCAGGAAGGACAGGTCTAGCAATCAGCCCCAGCATTTT.

The CDR3 nucleotides are TGTGCCAGCGGAAGCGCCGTATCCTACAATGAGCAGTTCTTC. Translating gives CASGSAVSYNEQFF. The V gene is TRBV28, the J gene TRBJ2-1, with D uncertain. This CDR3 has 14 amino acids. Germline V gives CDR1 MDHEN, CDR2 SYDVKM. Trimming left V 8 bases short and J 1 base short, with 12 bases between.

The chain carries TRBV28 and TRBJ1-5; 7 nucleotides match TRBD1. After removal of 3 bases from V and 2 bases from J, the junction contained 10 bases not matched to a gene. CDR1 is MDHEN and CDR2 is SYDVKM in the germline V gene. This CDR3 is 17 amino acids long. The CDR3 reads CASSFGLRQGGNQPQHF. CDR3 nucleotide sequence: TGTGCCAGCAGTTTCGGGTTGAGGCAGGGGGGCAATCAGCCCCAGCATTTT.

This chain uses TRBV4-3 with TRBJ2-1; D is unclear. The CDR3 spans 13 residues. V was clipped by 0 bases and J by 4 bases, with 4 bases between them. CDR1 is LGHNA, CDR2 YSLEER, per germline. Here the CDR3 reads CASSQDLYNEQFF. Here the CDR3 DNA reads TGCGCCAGCAGCCAAGATCTGTACAATGAGCAGTTCTTC.

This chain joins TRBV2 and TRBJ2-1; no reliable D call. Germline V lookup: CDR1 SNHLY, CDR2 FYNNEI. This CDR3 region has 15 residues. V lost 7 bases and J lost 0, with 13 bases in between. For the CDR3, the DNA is TGTGCCAGCACGTCGAGCGCCCGCTCCTACAATGAGCAGTTCTTC. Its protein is CASTSSARSYNEQFF. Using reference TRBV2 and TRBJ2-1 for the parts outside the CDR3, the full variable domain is EPEVTQTPSHQVTQMGQEVILRCVPISNHLYFYWYRQILGQKVEFLVSFYNNEISEKSEIFDDQFSVERPDGSNFTLKIRSTKLEDSAMYFCASTSSARSYNEQFFGPGTRLTVL.

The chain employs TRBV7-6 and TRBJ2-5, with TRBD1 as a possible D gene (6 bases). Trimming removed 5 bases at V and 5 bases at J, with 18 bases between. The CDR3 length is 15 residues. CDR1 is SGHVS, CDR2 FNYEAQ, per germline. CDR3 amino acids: CASSPVGTSSETQYF. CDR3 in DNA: TGTGCCAGCAGCCCTGTTGGGACATCTTCGGAGACCCAGTACTTC.

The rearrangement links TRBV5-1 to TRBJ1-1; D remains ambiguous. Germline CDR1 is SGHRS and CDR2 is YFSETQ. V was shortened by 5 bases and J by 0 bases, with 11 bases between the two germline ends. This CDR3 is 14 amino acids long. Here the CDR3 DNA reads TGCGCCAGCAGGCGCGCCCTAATGAACACTGAAGCTTTCTTT. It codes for CASRRALMNTEAFF.

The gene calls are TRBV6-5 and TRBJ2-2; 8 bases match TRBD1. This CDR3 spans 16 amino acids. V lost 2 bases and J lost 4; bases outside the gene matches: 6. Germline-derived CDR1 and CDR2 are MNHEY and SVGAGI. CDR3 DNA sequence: TGTGCCAGCAGTTACACCTCAGGGGGCATCACCGGGGAGCTGTTTTTT. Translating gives CASSYTSGGITGELFF.

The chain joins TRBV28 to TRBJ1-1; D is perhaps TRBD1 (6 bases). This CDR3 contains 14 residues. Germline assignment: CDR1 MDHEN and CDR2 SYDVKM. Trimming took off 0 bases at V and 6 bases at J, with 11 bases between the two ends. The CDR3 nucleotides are TGTGCCAGCAGTTTATGGGGGGCCGGGTCTGAAGCTTTCTTT. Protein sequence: CASSLWGAGSEAFF.

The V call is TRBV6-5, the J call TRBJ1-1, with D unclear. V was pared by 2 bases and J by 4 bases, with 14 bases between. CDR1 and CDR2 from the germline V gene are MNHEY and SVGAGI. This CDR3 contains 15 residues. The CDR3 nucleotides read TGTGCCAGCAGTTACCCCTACCGCGGTGGCACTGAAGCTTTCTTT. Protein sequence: CASSYPYRGGTEAFF.

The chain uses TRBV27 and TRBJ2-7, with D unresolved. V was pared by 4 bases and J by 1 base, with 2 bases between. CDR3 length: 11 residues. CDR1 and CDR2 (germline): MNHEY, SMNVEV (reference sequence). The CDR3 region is CASSSSYEQYF. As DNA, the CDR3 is TGTGCCAGCAGTTCTTCCTACGAGCAGTACTTC.

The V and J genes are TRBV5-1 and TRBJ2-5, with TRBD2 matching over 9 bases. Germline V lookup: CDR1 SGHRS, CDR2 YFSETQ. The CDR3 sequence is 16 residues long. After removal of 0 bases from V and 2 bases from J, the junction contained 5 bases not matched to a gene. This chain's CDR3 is CASSLGPLAGQETQYF. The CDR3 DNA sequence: TGCGCCAGCAGCTTGGGCCCCCTAGCGGGGCAAGAGACCCAGTACTTC.

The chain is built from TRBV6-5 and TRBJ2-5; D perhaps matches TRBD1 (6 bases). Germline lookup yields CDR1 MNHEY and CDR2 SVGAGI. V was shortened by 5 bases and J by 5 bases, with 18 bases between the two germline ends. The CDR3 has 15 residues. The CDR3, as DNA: TGTGCCAGCAGTACGTTAACAGGGTTCGGGGAGACCCAGTACTTC. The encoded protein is CASSTLTGFGETQYF.

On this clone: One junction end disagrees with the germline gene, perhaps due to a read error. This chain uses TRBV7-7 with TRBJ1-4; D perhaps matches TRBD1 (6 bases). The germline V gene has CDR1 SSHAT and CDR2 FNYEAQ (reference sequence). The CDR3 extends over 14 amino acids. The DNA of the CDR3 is TGTGCTAGCAGCTCGGGACATGCGGGTGAAAAACTGTTTTTT. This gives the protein CASSSGHAGEKLFF.

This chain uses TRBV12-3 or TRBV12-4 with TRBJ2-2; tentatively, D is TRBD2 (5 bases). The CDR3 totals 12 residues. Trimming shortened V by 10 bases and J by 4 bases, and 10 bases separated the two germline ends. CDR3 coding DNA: TGTGCCACCGGGATGGGCACCGGGGAGCTGTTTTTT. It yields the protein CATGMGTGELFF.

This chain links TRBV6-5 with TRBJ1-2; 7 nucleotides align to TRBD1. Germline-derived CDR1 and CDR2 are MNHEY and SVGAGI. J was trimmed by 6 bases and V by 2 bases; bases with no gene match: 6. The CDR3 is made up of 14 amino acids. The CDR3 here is CASSYIVTGDGYTF. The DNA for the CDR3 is TGTGCCAGCAGTTACATAGTTACAGGGGATGGCTACACCTTC.

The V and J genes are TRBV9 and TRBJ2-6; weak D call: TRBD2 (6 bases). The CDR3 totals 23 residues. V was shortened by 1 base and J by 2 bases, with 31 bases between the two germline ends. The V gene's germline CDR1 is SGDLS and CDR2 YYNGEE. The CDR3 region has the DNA TGTGCCAGCAGCGTATATGAGCAGGGCGAACTAGGAGGGTATACCCCTGGGGCCAACGTCCTGACTTTC. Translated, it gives CASSVYEQGELGGYTPGANVLTF.

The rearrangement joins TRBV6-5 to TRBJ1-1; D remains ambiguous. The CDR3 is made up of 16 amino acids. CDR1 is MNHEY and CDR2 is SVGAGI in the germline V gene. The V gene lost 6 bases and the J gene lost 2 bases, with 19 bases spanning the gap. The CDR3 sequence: CASRYHTGPGNTEAFF. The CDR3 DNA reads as TGTGCCAGCAGGTACCATACCGGTCCGGGAAACACTGAAGCTTTCTTT.

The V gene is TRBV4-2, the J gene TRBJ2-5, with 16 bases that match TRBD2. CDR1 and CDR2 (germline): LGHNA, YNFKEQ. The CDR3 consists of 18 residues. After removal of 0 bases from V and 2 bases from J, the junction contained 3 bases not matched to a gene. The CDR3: CASSQEGLAGGGQETQYF. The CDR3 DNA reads TGTGCCAGCAGCCAAGAGGGACTAGCGGGAGGGGGTCAAGAGACCCAGTACTTC.

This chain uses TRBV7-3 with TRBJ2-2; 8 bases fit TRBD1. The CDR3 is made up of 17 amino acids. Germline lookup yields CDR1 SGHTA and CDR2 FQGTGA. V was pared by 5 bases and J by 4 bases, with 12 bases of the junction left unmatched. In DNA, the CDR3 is TGTGCCAGCAGCCCAAGGGGGCAGGGGGCAGCCACCGGGGAGCTGTTTTTT. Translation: CASSPRGQGAATGELFF.